These 26 T cell receptor beta chains were sequenced from one sample in a study of post-analysis software for immune sequencing data. The TCR beta cDNA libraries carried unique molecular identifiers. TCRdb ran MiXCR on the PCR reads and lists one entry per CDR3 protein. The table records roughly 800,000 distinct CDR3 sequences, just over 45% of them present only once. Antigens for these TCRs are unknown. Study observations and caveats: Compared with controls, patients had more of 4 to 6 TRBV segments, including TRBV5-6, TRBV5-1 and TRBV20-1.

Sequencing was performed on blood. Every receptor here comes from a girl aged 5 to 17 with multiple sclerosis.

This clonotype is a singleton in its sample. The chain recombines TRBV7-9 with TRBJ2-1, with D possibly matching TRBD2 (6 bases). Germline V gives CDR1 SEHNR, CDR2 FQNEAQ (reference sequence). The ends were cut back, 0 bases at V and 5 bases at J, with 14 bases in the middle. The CDR3 runs to 16 residues. The CDR3 DNA is TGTGCCAGCAGCTTAGCAGGCCTAGCGACCAACAATGAGCAGTTCTTC. Amino acids: CASSLAGLATNNEQFF.

This sequence joins TRBV11-3 and TRBJ1-2; D gene ambiguous. Germline-derived CDR1 and CDR2 are SGHNT and YENEEA. This CDR3 is 13 amino acids long. Trimming stripped 0 bases from V and 3 bases from J, with 5 bases between. The CDR3 is CASSLEADYGYTF. The CDR3 DNA is TGTGCCAGCAGCTTAGAAGCGGACTATGGCTACACCTTC.

The V and J genes are TRBV27 and TRBJ1-2; 9 nucleotides agree with TRBD1. Germline V CDR1 and CDR2: MNHEY, SMNVEV (reference sequence). Losses at the gene ends were 5 bases for V and 6 bases for J; bases not matched to a gene: 7. The CDR3 runs 14 residues. The CDR3 region has the DNA TGTGCCAGCAGTAACGGGACAGGGAGGGATGGCTACACCTTC. Its protein is CASSNGTGRDGYTF.

This rearrangement joins TRBV3-1 to TRBJ2-5, with a possible D match to TRBD2 (6 bases). Per the germline V gene, CDR1 is LGHDT and CDR2 is YNNKEL (reference sequence). The CDR3 covers 15 residues. Trimming took 3 bases from V and 1 from J, leaving 12 bases between them. The CDR3 here is CASSHPAGIQETQYF. Written as DNA, the CDR3 is TGTGCCAGCAGCCACCCGGCGGGGATCCAAGAGACCCAGTACTTC.

In its sample, this clonotype was seen a few times. The chain combines TRBV11-2 with TRBJ2-1; no firm D call. CDR1 is SGHAT and CDR2 is FQNNGV in the germline V gene. V was trimmed by 6 bases and J by 3 bases, leaving 9 bases between them. This CDR3 spans 13 amino acids. The CDR3 nucleotides are TGTGCCAGCAGTGGCCAAAACTACAATGAGCAGTTCTTC. Translated: CASSGQNYNEQFF.

The J gene is TRBJ2-4, the V gene TRBV28, with 7 bases that match TRBD2. The V segment lost 2 bases and the J segment 13 bases; nucleotides outside the gene matches: 17. CDR3 length equals 16 residues. CDR1 MDHEN and CDR2 SYDVKM come from the germline V gene. CDR3 protein: CASSLTLYFPGGEQYF. CDR3 nucleotides: TGTGCCAGCAGTTTAACTTTGTACTTTCCGGGGGGAGAGCAGTACTTC.

The rearrangement uses TRBV7-9 and TRBJ1-1, with D unclear. Germline V gene lookup returns CDR1 SEHNR and CDR2 FQNEAQ (reference sequence). The V end was cut by 5 bases, the J end by 4 bases, with 17 bases between. CDR3 length: 15 residues. The CDR3 reads CASSIGSLIGTEAFF. The CDR3 DNA sequence: TGTGCCAGCAGCATAGGGTCCCTTATCGGCACTGAAGCTTTCTTT.

The chain recombines TRBV2 with TRBJ1-1; D remains unclear. Trimming shortened V by 6 bases and J by 0 bases, and 20 bases separated the two germline ends. The germline V gene encodes CDR1 SNHLY and CDR2 FYNNEI. The CDR3 runs 17 residues. Here the CDR3 DNA reads TGTGCCAGCAGCAAAATTACGTGGAGTAGGATGAACACTGAAGCTTTCTTT. Encoded protein: CASSKITWSRMNTEAFF. The full variable domain, with the rest looked up from reference TRBV2 and TRBJ1-1, is EPEVTQTPSHQVTQMGQEVILRCVPISNHLYFYWYRQILGQKVEFLVSFYNNEISEKSEIFDDQFSVERPDGSNFTLKIRSTKLEDSAMYFCASSKITWSRMNTEAFFGQGTRLTVV.

The chain uses TRBV7-2 and TRBJ2-1, with D unresolved. The J call may be in error: the DNA end matches TRBJ2-7 better. Germline CDR1 SGHTA, CDR2 FQGNSA. The CDR3 is 12 residues long. CDR3 region: CASSPEYNEQYF. CDR3 coding DNA: TGTGCCAGCTCCCCCGAGTACAATGAGCAGTACTTC.

Only a few counts were recorded for this clonotype. The gene calls are TRBV19 and TRBJ2-1, with 10 bases matching TRBD2. After removal of 7 bases from V and 4 bases from J, the junction contained 1 base not matched to a gene. Germline V gene lookup returns CDR1 LNHDA and CDR2 SQIVND (reference sequence). This CDR3 has 13 residues. In nucleotides, the CDR3 is TGTGCCAGTACTAGCGGGAGTTACAATGAGCAGTTCTTC. Its translation is CASTSGSYNEQFF.

The CDR3 region is CASSLNPTGGLAGADTQYF. The CDR3 nucleotides read TGTGCCAGCAGCTTAAATCCGACCGGCGGGCTAGCGGGAGCAGATACGCAGTATTTT. The V and J genes are TRBV7-3 and TRBJ2-3, with 10 positions matching TRBD2. V shed 1 base, J shed 4 bases, and the junction held 14 bases outside the gene matches. The CDR3 totals 19 residues. In germline, CDR1 is SGHTA, CDR2 FQGTGA. The entire variable domain, with the rest obtained from reference TRBV7-3 and TRBJ2-3, is as follows: GAGVSQTPSNKVTEKGKYVELRCDPISGHTALYWYRQSLGQGPEFLIYFQGTGAADDSGLPNDRFFAVRPEGSVSTLKIQRTERGDSAVYLCASSLNPTGGLAGADTQYFGPGTRLTVL.

The genes are TRBV3-1 and TRBJ2-1, with 9 bases aligning to TRBD1. The length of the CDR3 is 15 residues. CDR1 is LGHDT, CDR2 YNNKEL, per germline (reference sequence). V trimming: 4 bases; J trimming: 12 bases; junction bases outside the gene matches: 13. In DNA form, the CDR3 reads TGTGCCAGCAGCCGAGAAACAGGGGGCACAGATACGCAGTTCTTC. It translates to CASSRETGGTDTQFF.

The chain carries TRBV7-2 and TRBJ1-2; TRBD1 is a possible D gene (5 bases). This CDR3 has 15 residues. Germline V gives CDR1 SGHTA, CDR2 FQGNSA. Between the trimmed V and J ends, which lost 5 bases and 8 bases, there was a span of 21 bases. The CDR3 is CASSQRGGESVGYTF. The CDR3 nucleotides are TGTGCCAGCAGCCAGCGGGGCGGAGAATCAGTAGGCTACACCTTC.

This sequence joins TRBV3-1 and TRBJ2-3, with D maybe TRBD2 (6 bases). The CDR3 spans 17 residues. Germline loops: CDR1 LGHDT, CDR2 YNNKEL (reference sequence). With 5 bases removed from V and 0 bases from J, the gap between germline ends came to 18 bases. CDR3 sequence (DNA): TGTGCCAGCAGCTGGTCGGCGGGACCCTCTAGCACAGATACGCAGTATTTT. It specifies CASSWSAGPSSTDTQYF.

V and J are TRBV10-3 and TRBJ2-5; D might be TRBD2 (8 bases). With 5 bases removed from V and 1 base from J, the gap between germline ends came to 20 bases. The germline CDR1 and CDR2 sequences are ENHRY and SYGVKD. The CDR3 is made up of 17 amino acids. CDR3 DNA: TGTGCCATCAGTCAACCGTTTAGCGGGGACAGCCAAGAGACCCAGTACTTC. Translated, it gives CAISQPFSGDSQETQYF.

The chain joins TRBV9 to TRBJ1-2; no clear D gene. CDR1 is SGDLS, CDR2 YYNGEE, per germline. The CDR3 is made up of 17 amino acids. Trimming took off 4 bases at V and 8 bases at J, with 27 bases between the two ends. The CDR3 nucleotides are TGTGCCAGCAGCACGCAACCGCAGGACGGGTTACTAAGCGGCTACACCTTC. Translating it yields CASSTQPQDGLLSGYTF.

The chain employs TRBV6-5 and TRBJ1-2, with D possibly being TRBD1 (5 bases). Between the trimmed V and J ends, which lost 4 bases and 6 bases, there was a span of 15 bases. The CDR3 is 14 amino acids. Germline V gene sequence: CDR1 MNHEY, CDR2 SVGAGI. Here the CDR3 DNA reads TGTGCCAGCAGTTTAAGGGGATCTTGGAATGGCTACACCTTC. It codes for CASSLRGSWNGYTF.

The chain recombines TRBV5-4 with TRBJ2-1; 11 nucleotides align to TRBD2. The CDR3 contains 15 residues. Germline V gene lookup returns CDR1 SGHNT and CDR2 YYREEE (reference sequence). V was clipped by 0 bases and J by 9 bases; unmatched bases: 5. Here the CDR3 DNA reads TGTGCCAGCAGCTTGGCGGTAGCGGGAGGGGTTGAGCAGTTCTTC. This gives the protein CASSLAVAGGVEQFF.

This clonotype was seen only a few times. The genes are TRBV29-1 and TRBJ2-1; perhaps TRBD1 as D (6 bases). The CDR3 extends over 14 amino acids. Trimming left V 6 bases short and J 10 bases short, with 22 bases between. Germline V lookup: CDR1 SQVTM, CDR2 ANQGSEA. CDR3 coding DNA: TGCAGCGTATCCCCAGGGGCAACGGGTTACGAGCAGTTCTTC. Its protein is CSVSPGATGYEQFF.

The V gene is TRBV25-1, the J gene TRBJ1-1, with a possible D match to TRBD1 (5 bases). This CDR3 region has 14 residues. Looked up from germline, CDR1 is MGHDK and CDR2 is SYGVNS. With 1 base removed from V and 6 bases from J, the gap between germline ends came to 12 bases. CDR3 sequence reads: CASSESPGRAEAFF. CDR3 nucleotides: TGTGCCAGCAGTGAATCCCCAGGGAGGGCTGAAGCTTTCTTT.

This clonotype was detected only a few times. DNA of the CDR3: TGCAGCGTTGTGGGATCTAGCGGTTCCTACGAGCAGTACTTC. This gives the protein CSVVGSSGSYEQYF. This rearrangement joins TRBV29-1 to TRBJ2-7, with TRBD2 matching over 7 bases. CDR1 is SQVTM, CDR2 ANQGSEA, per germline. V lost 4 bases, J lost 1 base, and 7 bases stayed unmatched. CDR3 length equals 14 residues.

This chain connects TRBV5-1 to TRBJ2-3; 7 bases map to TRBD2. CDR3 length equals 16 residues. Germline CDR1 is SGHRS and CDR2 is YFSETQ. Germline trimming cut 0 bases from V and 2 bases from J; bases unmatched to any gene: 6. The DNA for the CDR3 is TGCGCCAGCAGCTTGGGAAGCGGGAAGGCCACAGATACGCAGTATTTT. Protein product: CASSLGSGKATDTQYF.

J is TRBJ2-7 and V is TRBV7-2, with D perhaps matching TRBD2 (5 bases). The CDR3 is made up of 14 amino acids. V was pared by 6 bases and J by 6 bases, with 18 bases between. Germline CDR1 is SGHTA and CDR2 is FQGNSA. This CDR3 is CASRSTRTSREQYF. In DNA, the CDR3 is TGTGCCAGCAGGTCTACTAGGACCTCCCGCGAGCAGTACTTC. Combining the CDR3 with reference TRBV7-2 and TRBJ2-7 gives the whole variable domain GAGVSQSPSNKVTEKGKDVELRCDPISGHTALYWYRQSLGQGLEFLIYFQGNSAPDKSGLPSDRFSAERTGGSVSTLTIQRTQQEDSAVYLCASRSTRTSREQYFGPGTRLTVT.

The chain combines TRBV12-3 or TRBV12-4 with TRBJ1-5; 7 positions match TRBD1. The CDR3 consists of 15 residues. The trim removed 7 bases at V and 4 bases at J, leaving 10 bases unmatched. The chain's CDR3 is CASTKDRASNQPQHF. For the CDR3, the DNA is TGTGCCAGCACCAAAGACAGGGCCTCAAATCAGCCCCAGCATTTT.

The chain couples TRBV19 to TRBJ2-3; D is possibly TRBD2 (5 bases). The germline V gene has CDR1 LNHDA and CDR2 SQIVND (reference sequence). The CDR3 is 17 amino acids. The V end lost 3 bases, the J end lost 3 bases, and 19 bases lay between the germline ends. The CDR3 nucleotides read TGTGCCAGTAGTATGGTAGGAAGCGGAGGAGCGACAGATACGCAGTATTTT. Residues: CASSMVGSGGATDTQYF.

There are a few counts of this clonotype. The chain has TRBV7-9 and TRBJ2-5; possibly TRBD1 for D (6 bases). The ends were cut back, 4 bases at V and 1 base at J, with 10 bases in the middle. This CDR3 has 14 amino acids. CDR1 and CDR2 (germline): SEHNR, FQNEAQ (reference sequence). The CDR3 nucleotides are TGTGCCAGCAGCTCAACAGGGCTCCAAGAGACCCAGTACTTC. Protein product: CASSSTGLQETQYF.